These 20 T cell receptor beta chains originate from one sample sequenced in a study of blood T cell repertoires in COVID-19. Profiling relied on immunoSEQ multiplex PCR, and the TCRdb table lists in-frame clones only, not all of them. The sample contains nearly 60,000 clones, 70% to 90% of which appear only once. The sequencing input was peripheral blood. The receptors were sampled from a man aged 40-50 years with active COVID-19.

The gene calls are TRBV19 and TRBJ2-2, with D perhaps matching TRBD1 (6 bases). V was pared by 8 bases and J by 6 bases, with 16 bases between. This CDR3 comprises 14 residues. The germline V gene encodes CDR1 LNHDA and CDR2 SQIVND (reference sequence). Here the CDR3 reads CASHSRGSPGELFF. The CDR3 DNA is TGTGCCAGTCATAGCAGGGGTTCCCCCGGGGAGCTGTTTTTT.

This CDR3 is CATSDFNAATGETQYF. As DNA, the CDR3 is TGTGCCACCAGTGATTTTAACGCGGCAACGGGAGAGACCCAGTACTTC. The rearrangement links TRBV24-1 to TRBJ2-5; D ambiguous. This CDR3 is built from 16 residues. V gave up 1 base and J gave up 4 bases, with 15 bases separating them. Germline CDR1 and CDR2: KGHDR and SFDVKD.

CDR3 sequence reads: CASSPTLTQGSYEQYF. The CDR3 DNA reads as TGCGCCAGCAGCCCTACTCTAACACAGGGCTCCTACGAGCAGTACTTC. The chain employs TRBV5-1 and TRBJ2-7; D may be TRBD1 (6 bases). The CDR3 spans 16 residues. Trimming removed 4 bases at V and 0 bases at J, with 17 bases between. Germline assignment: CDR1 SGHRS and CDR2 YFSETQ.

The chain carries TRBV19 and TRBJ1-1; 7 nucleotides match TRBD1. CDR1 is LNHDA, CDR2 SQIVND, per germline (reference sequence). Trimming removed 7 bases from V and 7 bases from J; junction bases left unmatched: 6. This CDR3 spans 12 amino acids. DNA of the CDR3: TGTGCCAGTACTAAATACAGGGGTGAAGCTTTCTTT. Its translation is CASTKYRGEAFF.

The rearrangement links TRBV5-1 to TRBJ2-1; TRBD2 agrees at 10 bases. This CDR3 has 15 amino acids. V lost 0 bases, J lost 10 bases, and 7 bases stayed unmatched. The germline V gene encodes CDR1 SGHRS and CDR2 YFSETQ. The CDR3 here is CASSLEASGGREQFF. The CDR3 DNA follows: TGCGCCAGCAGCTTGGAGGCTAGCGGGGGCCGCGAGCAGTTCTTC.

The chain carries TRBV7-9 and TRBJ2-2, with D possibly TRBD1 on 6 matching bases. V was shortened by 2 bases and J by 2 bases, with 9 bases between the two germline ends. CDR1 is SEHNR and CDR2 is FQNEAQ in the germline V gene (reference sequence). The CDR3 consists of 15 residues. The CDR3 loop reads CASSLLRGNTGELFF. The CDR3 DNA reads TGTGCCAGCAGCTTACTCAGGGGAAACACCGGGGAGCTGTTTTTT.

V usage is TRBV3-1 (or the pseudogene TRBV3-2) and J usage is TRBJ2-2, with D maybe TRBD1 (6 bases). The CDR3 contains 14 residues. CDR1 LGHDT and CDR2 YNNKEL come from the germline V gene (reference sequence). The V and J ends lost 4 bases and 6 bases respectively, with 12 bases between them. As DNA, the CDR3 is TGTGCCAGCAGCCTCCAAGGGGGTCCCGGGGAGCTGTTTTTT. It codes for CASSLQGGPGELFF.

This chain joins TRBV11-1 and TRBJ1-2; the match to TRBD1 covers 7 bases. Trimming cost V 3 bases and J 8 bases; bases outside gene matches: 9. The CDR3 extends over 14 amino acids. Looked up from germline, CDR1 is SGHAT and CDR2 is FQDESV (reference sequence). CDR3 DNA sequence: TGTGCCAGCAGCTTGAGCAGGGGGATGAACGGCTACACCTTC. Its protein product is CASSLSRGMNGYTF.

The CDR3 nucleotides read TGTGCCAGCAGCTTTAGCACCACTCTCTACAATGAGCAGTTCTTC. It yields the protein CASSFSTTLYNEQFF. J is TRBJ2-1 and V is TRBV11-2; no firm D call. Trimming pared 3 bases from V and 3 bases from J, leaving 12 bases between. This CDR3 is 15 amino acids long. The germline gives CDR1 SGHAT, CDR2 FQNNGV.

This clone was counted only a few times. The chain links TRBV29-1 to TRBJ2-7; possible D gene TRBD1, 6 bases. Germline-derived CDR1 and CDR2 are SQVTM and ANQGSEA. V was cut by 7 bases and J by 4 bases, with 14 bases left in between. The CDR3 sequence is 12 residues long. The DNA of the CDR3 is TGCAGCGCACGAACAGGGAATTACGAGCAGTACTTC. This codes for CSARTGNYEQYF.

The rearrangement uses TRBV5-1 and TRBJ2-5; 8 bases are shared with TRBD1. CDR1 is SGHRS, CDR2 YFSETQ, per germline. Trimming took 4 bases from V and 5 from J; bases not matched to a gene: 10. The CDR3 is made up of 15 amino acids. The CDR3 coding sequence is TGCGCCAGCAGCCCCTCGACAGGGGTCAGGGAGACCCAGTACTTC. Encoded protein: CASSPSTGVRETQYF. The variable domain in full, with the rest retrieved from reference TRBV5-1 and TRBJ2-5, is KAGVTQTPRYLIKTRGQQVTLSCSPISGHRSVSWYQQTPGQGLQFLFEYFSETQRNKGNFPGRFSGRQFSNSRSEMNVSTLELGDSALYLCASSPSTGVRETQYFGPGTRLLVL.

This clone was counted only a few times. Other DNA variants within this sample encode the same CDR3. This chain uses TRBV30 with TRBJ2-1; 10 nucleotides line up with TRBD2. Germline trimming cut 4 bases from V and 7 bases from J; bases unmatched to any gene: 1. This CDR3 is 12 amino acids long. Germline V gene lookup returns CDR1 GTSNPN and CDR2 SVGIG (reference sequence). The CDR3 here is CAWTSGRNEQFF. The CDR3, as DNA: TGTGCCTGGACTAGCGGGAGAAATGAGCAGTTCTTC. The entire variable domain, with the rest obtained from reference TRBV30 and TRBJ2-1, is as follows: SQTIHQWPATLVQPVGSPLSLECTVEGTSNPNLYWYRQAAGRGLQLLFYSVGIGQISSEVPQNLSASRPQDRQFILSSKKLLLSDSGFYLCAWTSGRNEQFFGPGTRLTVL.

This clone was observed once. CDR3 loop: CASSFGITEAFF. The CDR3 coding sequence is TGTGCCAGCAGCTTCGGGATCACTGAAGCTTTCTTT. V usage is TRBV7-9 and J usage is TRBJ1-1; D unclear. V dropped 3 bases and J dropped 4 bases, with 6 bases sitting between them. CDR3 length: 12 residues. The germline V gene has CDR1 SEHNR and CDR2 FQNEAQ (reference sequence).

This clone has just one count. Written as DNA, the CDR3 is TGTGCCAGCAGCCAAGCCGGCAGGGTAAATGAAAAACTGTTTTTT. Encoded protein: CASSQAGRVNEKLFF. The chain employs TRBV3-1 (or the pseudogene TRBV3-2) and TRBJ1-4; tentatively, D is TRBD1 (5 bases). Trimming cost V 1 base and J 5 bases, with 11 bases left between them. Germline loops: CDR1 LGHDT, CDR2 YNNKEL (reference sequence). The CDR3 extends over 15 amino acids.

This clone has only one observation. The chain is built from TRBV19 and TRBJ1-1; maybe TRBD1 (5 bases). This CDR3 comprises 15 residues. Per the germline V gene, CDR1 is LNHDA and CDR2 is SQIVND (reference sequence). V dropped 5 bases and J dropped 4 bases, with 17 bases sitting between them. The CDR3 spells CASSSRSRGSTEAFF. Written as DNA, the CDR3 is TGTGCCAGTAGTTCGAGGAGTCGGGGGTCCACTGAAGCTTTCTTT.

This sequence joins TRBV27 and TRBJ2-3; 9 bases are shared with TRBD2. Germline CDR1 reads MNHEY; CDR2 reads SMNVEV (reference sequence). The V segment lost 6 bases and the J segment 6 bases; nucleotides outside the gene matches: 10. The CDR3 has 15 amino acids. In nucleotides, the CDR3 is TGTGCCAGCAGCTTACCGGGACTAGCATATGATACGCAGTATTTT. Its protein is CASSLPGLAYDTQYF.

This chain joins TRBV10-3 and TRBJ2-5; no reliable D call. This CDR3 contains 11 residues. Deletions cut 11 bases from V and 1 base from J, with 8 bases between. Germline CDR1 ENHRY, CDR2 SYGVKD. CDR3 sequence reads: CASSSQETQYF. The DNA for the CDR3 is TGTGCCTCGAGTTCCCAAGAGACCCAGTACTTC.

The chain joins TRBV27 to TRBJ1-2; tentative D call: TRBD1 (6 bases). Germline values: CDR1 MNHEY, CDR2 SMNVEV (reference sequence). The CDR3 runs to 14 residues. The ends were cut back, 10 bases at V and 4 bases at J, with 19 bases in the middle. CDR3 bases: TGTGCCACCGCCCCGGGGGGAGGGGGCTATGGCTACACCTTC. Protein sequence: CATAPGGGGYGYTF.

The rearrangement joins TRBV7-2 to TRBJ2-7; 7 bases are a match to TRBD2. The CDR3 is made up of 14 amino acids. CDR1 and CDR2 from the germline V gene are SGHTA and FQGNSA. With 2 bases clipped from V and 3 bases from J, the junction kept 4 bases outside the gene matches. In nucleotides, the CDR3 is TGTGCCAGCAGCTTAACAGCGGGACTCTACGAGCAGTACTTC. This translates into CASSLTAGLYEQYF. The complete variable domain, with remaining parts taken from reference TRBV7-2 and TRBJ2-7, reads GAGVSQSPSNKVTEKGKDVELRCDPISGHTALYWYRQSLGQGLEFLIYFQGNSAPDKSGLPSDRFSAERTGGSVSTLTIQRTQQEDSAVYLCASSLTAGLYEQYFGPGTRLTVT.

The chain recombines TRBV5-1 with TRBJ2-3; 8 bases are shared with TRBD2. From germline, CDR1 is SGHRS and CDR2 YFSETQ. The V segment lost 3 bases and the J segment 0 bases; nucleotides outside the gene matches: 6. CDR3 length equals 16 residues. In DNA, the CDR3 is TGCGCCAGCAGCTCCCGACTAGCGACCAGCACAGATACGCAGTATTTT. Translated, it gives CASSSRLATSTDTQYF.